These 20 T cell receptor beta chains were sequenced from one sample in a study of OX40 agonist ivuxolimab in advanced cancers. The assay was immunoSEQ multiplex PCR, and TCRdb's table has in-frame clones only and misses some. The data hold fewer than 85,000 clones, with roughly 84% observed a single time. The sample here was CD4+ or CD8+ T cells sorted from blood, taken in a trial of the OX40 agonist ivuxolimab. All receptors derive from an adult with an advanced solid tumor such as melanoma, head and neck, liver or kidney cancer.

The chain carries TRBV7-6 and TRBJ2-5, with D uncertain. The CDR3 length is 15 residues. Germline values: CDR1 SGHVS, CDR2 FNYEAQ. Trimming pared 5 bases from V and 4 bases from J, leaving 17 bases between. The CDR3 spells CASSRTRTFVETQYF. As DNA, the CDR3 is TGTGCCAGCAGCCGAACTCGGACGTTCGTAGAGACCCAGTACTTC. Filled out from reference TRBV7-6 and TRBJ2-5, the complete variable domain reads GAGVSQSPRYKVTKRGQDVALRCDPISGHVSLYWYRQALGQGPEFLTYFNYEAQQDKSGLPNDRFSAERPEGSISTLTIQRTEQRDSAMYRCASSRTRTFVETQYFGPGTRLLVL.

This chain joins TRBV30 and TRBJ2-3; TRBD2 matches at 9 bases. The CDR3 is 16 residues long. Germline CDR1 reads GTSNPN; CDR2 reads SVGIG (reference sequence). Trimming took 2 bases from V and 2 from J; bases not matched to a gene: 8. CDR3 nucleotide sequence: TGTGCCTGGAGTTTTCTCACTAGCGGGTACACAGATACGCAGTATTTT. As protein: CAWSFLTSGYTDTQYF.

The chain uses TRBV14 and TRBJ1-2; TRBD1 aligns across 7 bases. The germline V gene encodes CDR1 SGHDN and CDR2 FVKESK. The trim removed 1 base at V and 7 bases at J, leaving 6 bases unmatched. The CDR3 is made up of 14 amino acids. The CDR3 reads CASSQARGRIGYTF. CDR3 in DNA: TGTGCCAGCAGCCAAGCGAGGGGGCGCATTGGCTACACCTTC.

This clone has a single count. The genes are TRBV27 and TRBJ1-2, with 7 bases matching TRBD1. This CDR3 has 14 amino acids. V was pared by 1 base and J by 2 bases, with 1 base of the junction left unmatched. Germline V lookup: CDR1 MNHEY, CDR2 SMNVEV (reference sequence). In DNA form, the CDR3 reads TGTGCCAGCAGTTTATACAGGGGAAACTATGGCTACACCTTC. Protein sequence: CASSLYRGNYGYTF.

Only a few counts were recorded for this clone. The V and J genes are TRBV9 and TRBJ2-7, with a tentative D call TRBD2 (6 bases). CDR1 is SGDLS and CDR2 is YYNGEE in the germline V gene. The CDR3 is made up of 15 amino acids. Trimming took 0 bases from V and 3 from J, leaving 13 bases between them. The chain's CDR3 is CASSVGSSGFYEQYF. The CDR3 DNA reads TGTGCCAGCAGCGTAGGTAGTAGCGGCTTCTACGAGCAGTACTTC. The variable domain in full, completed from reference TRBV9 and TRBJ2-7, reads DSGVTQTPKHLITATGQRVTLRCSPRSGDLSVYWYQQSLDQGLQFLIQYYNGEERAKGNILERFSAQQFPDLHSELNLSSLELGDSALYFCASSVGSSGFYEQYFGPGTRLTVT.

The chain is built from TRBV19 and TRBJ1-5, with D perhaps matching TRBD1 (6 bases). Trimming stripped 0 bases from V and 2 bases from J, with 11 bases between. The germline CDR1 and CDR2 sequences are LNHDA and SQIVND (reference sequence). The CDR3 is made up of 16 amino acids. The CDR3 sequence is CASSIEGGRGNQPQHF. The CDR3 coding sequence is TGTGCCAGTAGTATAGAGGGGGGGCGGGGCAATCAGCCCCAGCATTTT.

This clone was seen once. The CDR3: CASSKAPRQSYNEQFF. The CDR3 nucleotides are TGTGCCAGCAGCAAAGCCCCCAGACAGTCCTACAATGAGCAGTTCTTC. V usage is TRBV21-1 and J usage is TRBJ2-1; the table's D call, TRBD1, has no DNA check behind it. TRBV21-1 is a pseudogene segment. This CDR3 region has 16 residues.

This chain joins TRBV2 and TRBJ1-4; D uncertain. The CDR3 covers 14 residues. V lost 6 bases and J 3 bases, leaving 11 bases between the germline ends. Germline V lookup: CDR1 SNHLY, CDR2 FYNNEI. CDR3 region: CASRPGLANEKLFF. The CDR3 coding sequence is TGTGCCAGCAGGCCTGGATTGGCTAATGAAAAACTGTTTTTT.

The CDR3, as DNA: TGCAGCGTTGAAGTCGGACAGGGGGCGGGAAAGCAGTTCTTC. This encodes CSVEVGQGAGKQFF. V usage is TRBV29-1 and J usage is TRBJ2-1; 11 bases map to TRBD1. With V trimmed by 1 base and J by 11 bases, 7 bases remained unmatched. This CDR3 comprises 14 residues. The V gene's germline CDR1 is SQVTM and CDR2 ANQGSEA.

CDR3 in amino acids: CASSLGVETQYF. In DNA, the CDR3 is TGTGCCAGCAGCTTGGGGGTAGAGACCCAGTACTTC. The J gene is TRBJ2-5, the V gene TRBV5-6; D unresolved. CDR3 length: 12 amino acids. CDR1 and CDR2 (germline): SGHDT, YYEEEE. V was trimmed by 0 bases and J by 4 bases, leaving 4 bases between them.

This chain uses TRBV5-1 with TRBJ1-3, with D perhaps matching TRBD1 (5 bases). In germline, CDR1 is SGHRS, CDR2 YFSETQ. V was cut by 3 bases and J by 0 bases, with 7 bases left in between. The CDR3 is 14 residues long. CDR3 in amino acids: CASSSQASGNTIYF. For the CDR3, the DNA is TGCGCCAGCAGCTCACAGGCCTCTGGAAACACCATATATTTT.

The chain is built from TRBV28 and TRBJ1-2; D uncertain. The CDR3 has 13 residues. Trimming stripped 5 bases from V and 8 bases from J, with 15 bases between. CDR1 MDHEN and CDR2 SYDVKM come from the germline V gene. DNA for the CDR3: TGTGCCAGCAGTATTGGAAGGTTCCAAGGCTACACCTTC. Its protein is CASSIGRFQGYTF.

This clone was detected only a few times. The rearrangement joins TRBV28 to TRBJ2-7; D is unclear. CDR3 length: 11 amino acids. Germline-derived CDR1 and CDR2 are MDHEN and SYDVKM. The V end lost 6 bases, the J end lost 3 bases, and 6 bases lay between the germline ends. CDR3 DNA sequence: TGTGCCAGCAGGGCCCTCTACGAGCAGTACTTC. It codes for CASRALYEQYF. The entire variable domain, with the rest obtained from reference TRBV28 and TRBJ2-7, is as follows: DVKVTQSSRYLVKRTGEKVFLECVQDMDHENMFWYRQDPGLGLRLIYFSYDVKMKEKGDIPEGYSVSREKKERFSLILESASTNQTSMYLCASRALYEQYFGPGTRLTVT.

The chain links TRBV19 to TRBJ2-1, with 7 bases identical to TRBD1. Germline CDR1 and CDR2: LNHDA and SQIVND (reference sequence). The CDR3 loop spans 15 amino acids. Trimming took 4 bases from V and 5 from J; bases not matched to a gene: 8. The CDR3 loop reads CASSTQGVVDNEQFF. The CDR3 coding sequence is TGTGCCAGTAGTACTCAGGGGGTTGTGGACAATGAGCAGTTCTTC.

CDR3 loop: CASSIVGGGPGETQYF. CDR3 bases: TGCGCCAGCAGTATTGTTGGGGGAGGGCCGGGAGAGACCCAGTACTTC. The gene calls are TRBV5-1 and TRBJ2-5, with 7 bases identical to TRBD2. The CDR3 has 16 amino acids. Germline lookup yields CDR1 SGHRS and CDR2 YFSETQ. J lost 4 bases, V lost 5 bases, and 14 bases had no gene match.

V usage is TRBV7-9 and J usage is TRBJ1-6; TRBD1 is a possible D gene (6 bases). V was trimmed by 0 bases and J by 10 bases, leaving 10 bases between them. The V gene's germline CDR1 is SEHNR and CDR2 FQNEAQ (reference sequence). This CDR3 has 14 amino acids. CDR3 nucleotide sequence: TGTGCCAGCAGCTTAGCAGGGGGAAGCTCACCCCTCCACTTT. This translates into CASSLAGGSSPLHF.

The chain has TRBV27 and TRBJ1-4, with D possibly being TRBD1 (5 bases). Looked up from germline, CDR1 is MNHEY and CDR2 is SMNVEV (reference sequence). This CDR3 comprises 15 residues. The V end lost 6 bases, the J end lost 7 bases, and 18 bases lay between the germline ends. CDR3 region: CASREPRFRGEKLFF. CDR3 coding DNA: TGTGCCAGCAGAGAGCCCCGATTTAGGGGTGAAAAACTGTTTTTT.

The chain carries TRBV11-2 and TRBJ2-7, with 8 bases fitting TRBD1. With V trimmed by 4 bases and J by 8 bases, 10 bases remained unmatched. Germline values: CDR1 SGHAT, CDR2 FQNNGV. The CDR3 contains 14 residues. As DNA, the CDR3 is TGTGCCAGCAGCTCAGGGGGACAGGCCAACCAGCAGTACTTC. It encodes CASSSGGQANQQYF.

This clone was found a few times. Other DNA sequences in the same sample also yield this CDR3. The chain uses TRBV11-2 and TRBJ2-7; 9 bases fit TRBD1. CDR3 length equals 15 residues. Germline lookup yields CDR1 SGHAT and CDR2 FQNNGV. Trimming removed 4 bases from V and 6 bases from J; junction bases left unmatched: 10. CDR3 DNA: TGTGCCAGCAGCTCAACCGGGACAGGGACGAGCGAGCAGTACTTC. It is translated as CASSSTGTGTSEQYF.

The V call is TRBV19, the J call TRBJ1-3; D is undetermined. The CDR3 totals 13 residues. Germline V CDR1 and CDR2: LNHDA, SQIVND (reference sequence). V was trimmed by 7 bases and J by 3 bases, leaving 10 bases between them. As DNA, the CDR3 is TGTGCCAGTACCGAAAGTGTTGGAAACACCATATATTTT. Translating it yields CASTESVGNTIYF.